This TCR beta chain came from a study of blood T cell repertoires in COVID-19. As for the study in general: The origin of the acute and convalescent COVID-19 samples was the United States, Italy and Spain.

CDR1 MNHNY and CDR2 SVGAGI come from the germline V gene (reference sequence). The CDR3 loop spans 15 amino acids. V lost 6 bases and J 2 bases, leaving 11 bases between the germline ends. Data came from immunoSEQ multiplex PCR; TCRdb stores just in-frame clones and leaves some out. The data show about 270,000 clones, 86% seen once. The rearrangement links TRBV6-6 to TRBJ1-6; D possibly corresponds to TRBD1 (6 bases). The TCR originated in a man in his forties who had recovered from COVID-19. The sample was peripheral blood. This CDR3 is CASRLGATYNSPLHF. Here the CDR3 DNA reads TGTGCCAGCAGGCTGGGGGCTACCTATAATTCACCCCTCCACTTT.